This T cell receptor beta chain was observed in a study of blood T cell repertoires in COVID-19. About the research overall: Specimens from acute and convalescent COVID-19 originated in the United States, Italy and Spain. Sources were T cells, B-cell-depleted T cells, or PBMCs; the material itself was cDNA or gDNA.

Original handling: Estimated nucleated cell counts came from reference gene primer amplification. Here immunoSEQ multiplex PCR was the method, and the copy in TCRdb shows in-frame clones only, minus some. V and J calls and clone size are those listed in that table; D and trimming were worked out from the DNA. In the table there are over 110,000 clones, roughly 82% of which are singletons. Germline V CDR1 and CDR2: LGHNT, FRNRAP. The junction had 2 bases not matched to a gene; V was cut back by 1 base and J by 3 bases. The CDR3 contains 15 residues. This chain connects TRBV12-5 to TRBJ2-2; 7 bases align to TRBD1. The sequence derives from a man aged 80 or over with acute or convalescent COVID-19. Sequenced material: peripheral blood. DNA for the CDR3: TGTGCTAGTGGTTTGGGACAGGGAGACACCGGGGAGCTGTTTTTT. Residues: CASGLGQGDTGELFF.